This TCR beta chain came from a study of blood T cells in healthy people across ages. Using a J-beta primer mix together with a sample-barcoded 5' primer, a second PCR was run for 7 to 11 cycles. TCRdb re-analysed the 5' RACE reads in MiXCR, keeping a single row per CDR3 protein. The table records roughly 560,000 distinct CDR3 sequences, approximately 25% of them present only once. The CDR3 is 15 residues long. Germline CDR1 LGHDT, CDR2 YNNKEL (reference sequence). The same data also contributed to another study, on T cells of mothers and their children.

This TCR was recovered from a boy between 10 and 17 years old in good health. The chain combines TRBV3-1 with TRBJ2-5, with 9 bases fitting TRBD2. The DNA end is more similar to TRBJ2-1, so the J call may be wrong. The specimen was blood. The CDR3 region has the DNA TGTGCCAGCAGCCTCGCCAGCGGGAGGCGGTATGAGCAGTTCTTC. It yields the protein CASSLASGRRYEQFF.